A single sample is the source of the 15 T cell receptor beta chains below, sequenced in a study of T cells in localized non-small cell lung cancer. The method was immunoSEQ multiplex PCR; TCRdb's version includes in-frame clones alone and lacks a portion of them. Seen here are around 26,000 clones, about 90% observed once, and the top ten hold about 1%. The sample consisted of peripheral blood, taken before any cancer treatment. These receptors were obtained from a woman aged 35 to 75 with stage I lung adenocarcinoma.

The chain has TRBV4-2 and TRBJ2-7, with D unresolved. CDR1 and CDR2 from the germline V gene are LGHNA and YNFKEQ. The CDR3 has 16 amino acids. Trimming removed 0 bases from V and 0 bases from J, with 12 bases in between. CDR3 in DNA: TGTGCCAGCAGCCAAGATTTCGCAGAAAGCTCCTACGAGCAGTACTTC. Amino acids: CASSQDFAESSYEQYF.

This sequence joins TRBV7-6 and TRBJ1-5; weak D call: TRBD1 (6 bases). CDR3 length: 15 residues. Germline CDR1 reads SGHVS; CDR2 reads FNYEAQ. Trimming shortened V by 5 bases and J by 3 bases, and 14 bases separated the two germline ends. The CDR3 loop reads CASSKGGGLNQPQHF. CDR3 nucleotide sequence: TGTGCCAGCAGCAAAGGCGGGGGGCTCAATCAGCCCCAGCATTTT.

This chain uses TRBV9 with TRBJ2-3, with 9 bases that match TRBD1. Germline lookup yields CDR1 SGDLS and CDR2 YYNGEE. The CDR3 is 17 residues long. V shed 1 base and J 2 bases; nucleotides not matched to a gene: 8. DNA of the CDR3: TGTGCCAGCAGCGTAACTCCGGGACAGGGAGTCACAGATACGCAGTATTTT. It encodes CASSVTPGQGVTDTQYF.

The chain joins TRBV9 to TRBJ1-4; D not certain. CDR1 is SGDLS, CDR2 YYNGEE, per germline. Trimming left V 3 bases short and J 4 bases short, with 10 bases between. The CDR3 covers 14 residues. The CDR3 here is CASSDYGDNEKLFF. In nucleotides, the CDR3 is TGTGCCAGCAGCGATTACGGGGATAATGAAAAACTGTTTTTT.

The genes are TRBV10-1 and TRBJ2-7; D not certain. V was cut by 6 bases and J by 6 bases, with 12 bases left in between. Germline CDR1 and CDR2: WNHNN and SYGVQD (reference sequence). This CDR3 has 12 amino acids. The chain's CDR3 is CASRGAGREQYF. The CDR3 bases are TGCGCCAGCAGGGGCGCAGGCCGCGAGCAGTACTTC.

This chain uses TRBV4-3 with TRBJ2-1; D gene ambiguous. This CDR3 contains 16 residues. Trimming shortened V by 0 bases and J by 8 bases, and 17 bases separated the two germline ends. Germline V CDR1 and CDR2: LGHNA, YSLEER. The CDR3 region is CASSQELRPDVDEQFF. CDR3 DNA: TGCGCCAGCAGCCAAGAACTGAGACCGGACGTCGATGAGCAGTTCTTC.

The genes are TRBV5-1 and TRBJ2-7; TRBD2 matches at 15 bases. The germline V gene has CDR1 SGHRS and CDR2 YFSETQ. Trimming removed 4 bases from V and 5 bases from J; junction bases left unmatched: 7. The length of the CDR3 is 16 residues. CDR3 protein: CASSPGLAGGPHEQYF. The CDR3 bases are TGCGCCAGCAGCCCAGGACTAGCGGGAGGGCCGCACGAGCAGTACTTC.

The rearrangement uses TRBV18 and TRBJ1-2; weak D call: TRBD1 (5 bases). Germline loops: CDR1 KGHSH, CDR2 LQKENI. The CDR3 contains 14 residues. The V gene lost 3 bases and the J gene lost 3 bases, with 11 bases spanning the gap. The CDR3 here is CASSPRGLDYGYTF. The CDR3 DNA sequence: TGTGCCAGCTCACCCCGGGGCCTTGACTATGGCTACACCTTC.

This sequence joins TRBV4-3 and TRBJ2-5; 13 nucleotides agree with TRBD2. This CDR3 comprises 17 residues. Germline V gene sequence: CDR1 LGHNA, CDR2 YSLEER. Unmatched junction bases numbered 8, after V lost 1 base and J lost 6 bases. CDR3 bases: TGCGCCAGCAGCCAAGTACTTACTAGCGGGGGGGCAAAGACCCAGTACTTC. This encodes CASSQVLTSGGAKTQYF.

This chain joins TRBV14 and TRBJ1-4; a possible D gene is TRBD1 (6 bases). The CDR3 contains 16 residues. Germline values: CDR1 SGHDN, CDR2 FVKESK. Trimming took 1 base from V and 7 from J, leaving 16 bases between them. CDR3 protein: CASSQVGRGGGEKLFF. The CDR3 DNA is TGTGCCAGCAGCCAAGTCGGCAGGGGCGGAGGTGAAAAACTGTTTTTT.

This clone was detected a few times. The chain combines TRBV2 with TRBJ1-5; possible D gene TRBD1, 5 bases. Between the trimmed V and J ends, which lost 8 bases and 2 bases, there was a span of 10 bases. The CDR3 totals 13 residues. Germline assignment: CDR1 SNHLY and CDR2 FYNNEI. CDR3 residues: CASRPGGNQPQHF. CDR3 coding DNA: TGTGCCAGCCGCCCGGGGGGCAATCAGCCCCAGCATTTT.

The chain carries TRBV6-5 and TRBJ1-1; D not certain. V was pared by 2 bases and J by 1 base, with 14 bases between. Looked up from germline, CDR1 is MNHEY and CDR2 is SVGAGI. The CDR3 covers 16 residues. CDR3 nucleotides: TGTGCCAGCAGTTACCGTCAGGTTGCGGGGAACACTGAAGCTTTCTTT. Its translation is CASSYRQVAGNTEAFF.

The gene calls are TRBV7-9 and TRBJ1-1, with 9 bases fitting TRBD1. CDR1 and CDR2 from the germline V gene are SEHNR and FQNEAQ (reference sequence). Trimming cost V 4 bases and J 0 bases; bases outside gene matches: 3. CDR3 length equals 15 residues. CDR3 DNA: TGTGCCAGCAGCTCGGGACAGGGAATGAACACTGAAGCTTTCTTT. Amino acids: CASSSGQGMNTEAFF.

CDR3 DNA sequence: TGCGCCAGCAGCTTGGGTGGGGGGGCCCCGAACACTGAAGCTTTCTTT. It specifies CASSLGGGAPNTEAFF. V gene TRBV5-1 combines with J gene TRBJ1-1; tentative D call: TRBD1 (6 bases). Germline lookup yields CDR1 SGHRS and CDR2 YFSETQ. Trimming took 0 bases from V and 1 from J, leaving 13 bases between them. The CDR3 covers 16 residues. The complete variable domain, with remaining parts taken from reference TRBV5-1 and TRBJ1-1, reads KAGVTQTPRYLIKTRGQQVTLSCSPISGHRSVSWYQQTPGQGLQFLFEYFSETQRNKGNFPGRFSGRQFSNSRSEMNVSTLELGDSALYLCASSLGGGAPNTEAFFGQGTRLTVV.

J is TRBJ1-2 and V is TRBV2, with D hard to call. The length of the CDR3 is 12 residues. The germline V gene has CDR1 SNHLY and CDR2 FYNNEI. The germline V and J ends were trimmed by 6 bases and 4 bases, with 9 bases remaining between them. For the CDR3, the DNA is TGTGCCAGCAGCCCTGACGGCTATGGCTACACCTTC. Amino acid sequence: CASSPDGYGYTF.